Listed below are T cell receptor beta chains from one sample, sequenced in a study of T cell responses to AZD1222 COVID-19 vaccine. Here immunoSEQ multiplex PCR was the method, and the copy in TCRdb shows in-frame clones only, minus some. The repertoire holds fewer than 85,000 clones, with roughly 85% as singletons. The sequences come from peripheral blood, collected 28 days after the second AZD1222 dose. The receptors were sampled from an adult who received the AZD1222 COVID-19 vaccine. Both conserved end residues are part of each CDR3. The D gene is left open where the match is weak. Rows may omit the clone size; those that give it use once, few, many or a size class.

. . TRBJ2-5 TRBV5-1 TGCGCCAGCAGGCCGGGAACCGAAGAGACCCAGTACTTC CASRPGTEETQYF
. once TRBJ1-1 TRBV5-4 TGTGCCAGCAGCCCCCTAACGGGGATCGGCACTGAAGCTTTCTTT CASSPLTGIGTEAFF
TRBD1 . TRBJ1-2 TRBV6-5 TGTGCCAGCAGGGGACAGGGTAAAGACTATGGCTACACCTTC CASRGQGKDYGYTF
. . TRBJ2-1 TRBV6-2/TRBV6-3 TGTGCCAGCAGTTACGGGTACAATGAGCAGTTCTTC CASSYGYNEQFF
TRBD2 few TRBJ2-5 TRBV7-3 TGTGCCAGTTCCCAGGGTAGCGGGAGGGCCGCAGAGACCCAGTACTTC CASSQGSGRAAETQYF
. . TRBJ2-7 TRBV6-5 TGTGCCAGCAGTCCCCGGGACCCTCTTTACGAGCAGTACTTC CASSPRDPLYEQYF
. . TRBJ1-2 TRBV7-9 TGTGCCAGCAGCTTAGTCGCAGCGTCCTATGGCTACACCTTC CASSLVAASYGYTF
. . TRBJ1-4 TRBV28 TGTGCCAGCAGCCTGGACCGCTTACAAAATGAAAAACTGTTTTTT CASSLDRLQNEKLFF
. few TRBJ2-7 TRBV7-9 TGTGCCAGCAGCTTAGGGAGCTACGAGCAGTACTTC CASSLGSYEQYF
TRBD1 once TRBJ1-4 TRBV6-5 TGTGCCAGCAGTTACGACCGGGACAGGGGGCCGAAAGCTTTT CASSYDRDRGPKAF
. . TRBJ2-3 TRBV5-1 TGCGCCAGCAGCCAAGCTAGCCGGGTCCAGGCAGATACGCAGTATTTT CASSQASRVQADTQYF
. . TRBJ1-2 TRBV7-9 TGTGCCAGCAGCTTGGGGGCCGTCAAAGCTATGGTGTATGGCTACACCTTC CASSLGAVKAMVYGYTF
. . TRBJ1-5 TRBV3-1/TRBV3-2 TGTGCCAGCAGCCTGACGAGCAATCAGCCCCAGCATTTT CASSLTSNQPQHF
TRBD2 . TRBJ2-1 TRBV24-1 TGTGCCACCAGTGATGCGACTAGCCAGGGTAAGGAGCAGTTCTTC CATSDATSQGKEQFF
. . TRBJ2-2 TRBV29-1 TGCAGCCCAGGGGGAGGGAACACCGGGGAGCTGTTTTTT CSPGGGNTGELFF
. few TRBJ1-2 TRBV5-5 TGTGCCAGCAGCTTGGCAGGGGTCAGAGGCTACACCTTC CASSLAGVRGYTF
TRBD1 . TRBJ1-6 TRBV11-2 TGTGCCAGCAGCTTAGGAGGACAGGGGAGGTCACCCCTCCACTTT CASSLGGQGRSPLHF
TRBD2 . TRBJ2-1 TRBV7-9 TGTGCCAGCAGCTTGGGACTAGCGGGACTTACTTACAATGAGCAGTTCTTC CASSLGLAGLTYNEQFF
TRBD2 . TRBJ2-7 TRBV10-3 TGTGCCATCAGGGCCACTGTTATAGCGGGAGCCTACGAGCAGTACTTC CAIRATVIAGAYEQYF
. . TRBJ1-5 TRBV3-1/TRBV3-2 TGTGCCAGCAGCCGTAGACGGGGGCCGACTCAGCCCCAGCATTTT CASSRRRGPTQPQHF
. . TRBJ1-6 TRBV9 TGTGCCAGCAGCGTAGCCACAGGGCATAATTCACCCCTCCACTTT CASSVATGHNSPLHF
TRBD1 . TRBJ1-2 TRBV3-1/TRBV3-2 TGTGCCAGCAGCCAGGGACAGGGGGCGTATGGCTACACCTTC CASSQGQGAYGYTF
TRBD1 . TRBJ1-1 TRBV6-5 TGTGCCAGCAGTTTCGACAGGGGAAACACTGAAGCTTTCTTT CASSFDRGNTEAFF
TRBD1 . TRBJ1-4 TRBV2 TGTGCCAGCAGCCTTCAGGGGGTAGATAATGAAAAACTGTTTTTT CASSLQGVDNEKLFF
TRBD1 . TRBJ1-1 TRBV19 TGTGCCACCCGAGACAGGGGCGCTGAAGCTTTCTTT CATRDRGAEAFF
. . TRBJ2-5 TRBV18 TGTGCCAGCTCACCACAGCAGGAGACCCAGTACTTC CASSPQQETQYF
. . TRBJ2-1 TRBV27 TGTGCCAGCAGTTTAAAAACCTACAATGAGCAGTTCTTC CASSLKTYNEQFF
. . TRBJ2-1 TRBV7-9 TGTGCCAGCAGCTTAGCGTCTCGAGGGGGAAGCTACAATGAGCAGTTCTTC CASSLASRGGSYNEQFF
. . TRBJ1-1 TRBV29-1 TGCAGCGCAAGGAACACTGAAGCTTTCTTT CSARNTEAFF
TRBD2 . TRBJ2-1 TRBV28 TGTGCCAGCAGGACGGGGGGGGCTAGCGGAGCGTATTGGGATAGGTACAATGAGCAGTTCTTC CASRTGGASGAYWDRYNEQFF
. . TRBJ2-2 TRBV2 TGTGCCAGCAGTCCCCCGGGCGGCCACGACGGGCGGGTGTTTTTT CASSPPGGHDGRVFF
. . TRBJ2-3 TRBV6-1 TGTGCCAGCAGTGAAGACCTTCCTGGGGGCACAGATACGCAGTATTTT CASSEDLPGGTDTQYF
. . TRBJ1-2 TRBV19 TGTGCCAGTAGTATACCGCTGCAGGAACTTACCTATGGCTACACCTTC CASSIPLQELTYGYTF
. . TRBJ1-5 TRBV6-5 TGTGCCTCCCGGGAGATGGGGAGCAATCAGCCCCAGCATTTT CASREMGSNQPQHF
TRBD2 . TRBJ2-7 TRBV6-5 TGTGCCAGCACCGGGACTAGCGGGAGATCCGAGCAGTACTTC CASTGTSGRSEQYF
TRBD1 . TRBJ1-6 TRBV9 TGTGCCAGCAGCGTAGAGGGCAGGGGGAATTCACCCCTCCACTTT CASSVEGRGNSPLHF
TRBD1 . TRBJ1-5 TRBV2 TGTGCCAGCAGTTCGGGACAGGTTAATCAGCCCCAGCATTTT CASSSGQVNQPQHF
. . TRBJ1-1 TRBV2 TGTGCCAGCATCCGACCAGAACTACCGGGAGCTTTCTTT CASIRPELPGAFF
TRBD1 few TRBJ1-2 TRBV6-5 TGTGCCAGCGGCGCGACAGGGGTCTATGGCTACACCTTC CASGATGVYGYTF
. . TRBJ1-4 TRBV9 TGTGCCAGCAGCGTAGAAGGGCAGGGGATTGAAAAACTGTTTTTT CASSVEGQGIEKLFF
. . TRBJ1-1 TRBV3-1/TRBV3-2 TGTGCCAGCAGCCAAGGGCGGGGAGTGAACACTGAAGCTTTCTTT CASSQGRGVNTEAFF
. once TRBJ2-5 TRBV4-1 TGCGCCAGCAGCCAAGATCCGCAAGGGAGTCGACAAGAGACCCAGTACTTC CASSQDPQGSRQETQYF
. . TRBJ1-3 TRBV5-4 TGTGCCAGCAGCTTGATTTCAGGGGCTGGTGGAAACACCATATATTTT CASSLISGAGGNTIYF
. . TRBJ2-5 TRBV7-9 TGTGCCAGCAGCTTAACCCTCCCACGTCAGTACTTC CASSLTLPRQYF
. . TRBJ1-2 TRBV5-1 TGCGCCAGCAGCATGGGGGCGAGCAACTATGGCTACACCTTC CASSMGASNYGYTF
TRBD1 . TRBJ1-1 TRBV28 TGTGCCAGCAGTTTAGCATGGACAGGGGGGACTGAAGCTTTCTTT CASSLAWTGGTEAFF
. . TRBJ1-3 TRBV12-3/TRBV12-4 TGTGCCAGCACCCAAGGCGGGGGAAACACCATATATTTT CASTQGGGNTIYF
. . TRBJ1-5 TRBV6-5 TGTGCCAGCGGAGGTTACCGGGACAGCAATCAGCCCCAGCATTTT CASGGYRDSNQPQHF
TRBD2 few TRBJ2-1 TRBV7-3 TGTGCCAGCAGCTTAAATGCGGGAGCCAACAATGAGCAGTTCTTC CASSLNAGANNEQFF
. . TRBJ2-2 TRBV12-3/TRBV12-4 TGTGCCAGCAGTTTTGGGACCGGGGAGCTGTTTTTT CASSFGTGELFF
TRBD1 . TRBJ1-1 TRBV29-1 TGCAGCGTTGCTAAAAGATGGGGTGGACAGGTCCCAGAAGCTTTCTTT CSVAKRWGGQVPEAFF
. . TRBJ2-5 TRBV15 TGTGCCACCAGCAGAGATCGGACAGGAGGGGAGACCCAGTACTTC CATSRDRTGGETQYF
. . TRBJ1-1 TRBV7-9 TGTGCCAGCAGGACAGGTTTGAACACTGAAGCTTTCTTT CASRTGLNTEAFF
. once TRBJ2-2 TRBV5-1 TGCGCCAGCAGCTTGGCCATGGGAGCCACCGGGGAGCTGTTTTTT CASSLAMGATGELFF
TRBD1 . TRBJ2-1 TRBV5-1 TGCGCCAGCAGCTTTGGACAGGGGAGTAACAATGAGCAGTTCTTC CASSFGQGSNNEQFF
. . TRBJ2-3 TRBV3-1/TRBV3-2 TGTGCCAGCAGCCAAGATGGGGAGCGGAGCACAGATACGCAGTATTTT CASSQDGERSTDTQYF
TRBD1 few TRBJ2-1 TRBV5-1 TGCGCCAGCAGCCACTCCGATGGACAGGGACACAATGAGCAGTTCTTC CASSHSDGQGHNEQFF